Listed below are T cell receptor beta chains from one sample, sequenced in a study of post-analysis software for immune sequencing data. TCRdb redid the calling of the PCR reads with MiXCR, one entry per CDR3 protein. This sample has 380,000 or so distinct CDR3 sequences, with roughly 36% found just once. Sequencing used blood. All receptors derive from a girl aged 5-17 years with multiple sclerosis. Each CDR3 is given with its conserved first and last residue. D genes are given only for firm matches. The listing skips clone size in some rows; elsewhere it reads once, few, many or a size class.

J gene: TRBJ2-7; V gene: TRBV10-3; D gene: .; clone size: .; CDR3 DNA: TGTGCCATCAGTGAGTCGAAAACAATTCCCTACGAGCAGTACTTC; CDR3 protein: CAISESKTIPYEQYF
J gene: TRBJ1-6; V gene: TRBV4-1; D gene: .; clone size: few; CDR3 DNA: TGCGCCAGCAGCCAAGAGGACGGTTCACCCCTCCACTTT; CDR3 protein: CASSQEDGSPLHF
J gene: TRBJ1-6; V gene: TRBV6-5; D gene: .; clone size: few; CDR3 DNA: TGTGCCAGCAGTTACTCGAGGGACTCCTATAATTCACCCCTCCACTTT; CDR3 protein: CASSYSRDSYNSPLHF
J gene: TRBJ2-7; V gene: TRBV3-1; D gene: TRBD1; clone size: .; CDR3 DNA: TGTGCCAGCAGCCTCGAAAACGGACAGGATGGATACTTC; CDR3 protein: CASSLENGQDGYF
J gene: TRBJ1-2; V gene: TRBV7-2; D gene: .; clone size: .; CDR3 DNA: TGTGCCAGCAGCGCGTACCAGGGAGAGAGTGGCTACACCTTC; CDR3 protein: CASSAYQGESGYTF
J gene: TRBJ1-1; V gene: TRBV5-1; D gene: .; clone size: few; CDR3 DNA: TGCGCCAGCAGCTCTGACAGTGCGGCTTTCTTT; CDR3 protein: CASSSDSAAFF
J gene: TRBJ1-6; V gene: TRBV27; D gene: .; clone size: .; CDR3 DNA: TGTGCCAGCAGTTTGGTACAGAGCTCCTATAATTCACCCCTCCACTTT; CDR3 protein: CASSLVQSSYNSPLHF
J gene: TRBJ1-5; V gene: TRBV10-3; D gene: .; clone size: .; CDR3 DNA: TGTGCCATCAGTGAGTCTTCCCGGGGGGTGGAGCAGCCCCAGCATTTT; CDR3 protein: CAISESSRGVEQPQHF
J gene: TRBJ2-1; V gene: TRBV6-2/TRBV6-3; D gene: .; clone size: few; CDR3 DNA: TGTGCCAGTAGTTACTCTGGCGGGCGCTCCTACAATGAGCAGTTCTTC; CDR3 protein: CASSYSGGRSYNEQFF
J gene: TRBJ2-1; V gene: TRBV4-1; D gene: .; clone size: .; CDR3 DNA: TGCGCCAGCAGCCAAGATGAGGACCAGGAGCAGTTCTTC; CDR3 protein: CASSQDEDQEQFF
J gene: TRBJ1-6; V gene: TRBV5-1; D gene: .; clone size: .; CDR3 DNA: TGCGCCAGCAGAGGTAATGGGGATTCACCCCTCCACTTT; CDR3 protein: CASRGNGDSPLHF